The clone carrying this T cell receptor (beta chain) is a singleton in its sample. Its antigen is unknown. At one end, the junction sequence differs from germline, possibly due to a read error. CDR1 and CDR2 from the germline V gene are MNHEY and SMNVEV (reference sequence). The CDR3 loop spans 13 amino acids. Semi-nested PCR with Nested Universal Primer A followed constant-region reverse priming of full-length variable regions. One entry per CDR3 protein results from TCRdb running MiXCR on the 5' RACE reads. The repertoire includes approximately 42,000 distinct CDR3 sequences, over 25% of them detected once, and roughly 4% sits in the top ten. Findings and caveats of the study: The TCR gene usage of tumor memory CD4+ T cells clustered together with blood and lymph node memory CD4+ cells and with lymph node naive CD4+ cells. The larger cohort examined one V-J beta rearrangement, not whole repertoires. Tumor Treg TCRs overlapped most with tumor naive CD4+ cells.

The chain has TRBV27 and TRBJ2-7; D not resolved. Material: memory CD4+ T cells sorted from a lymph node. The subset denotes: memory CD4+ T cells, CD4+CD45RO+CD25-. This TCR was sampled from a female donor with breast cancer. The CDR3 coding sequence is TGTGCCAGCAGCCCAAAGGGTGGCTACGTGCAGTACTTC. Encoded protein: CASSPKGGYVQYF.